This TCR beta chain was sequenced during a study of T cells in Graves' hyperthyroidism and ophthalmopathy. This clonotype was counted a few times. The TCR beta CDR3 regions underwent amplification using RNA transcripts as the source. The TCR CDR3 first-round RT-PCR relied on the HTBI primer set. MiXCR, run by TCRdb on the multiplex PCR reads, gives a single entry per CDR3 protein. The sample has about 640,000 distinct CDR3 sequences; about a fifth are singletons. Exclusions: uncontrolled infection, other autoimmune disease, pregnancy, lactation. The sample taken for sequencing was blood. The sequence came from a man aged 30 to 39 with Graves' ophthalmopathy.

The CDR3 DNA is TGTGCCAGCAGCCAAGGTGAGGGACAGGAGTTCTTC. As protein: CASSQGEGQEFF. V gene TRBV3-1 combines with J gene TRBJ2-1, with 8 bases aligning to TRBD1. The germline V gene encodes CDR1 LGHDT and CDR2 YNNKEL (reference sequence). The CDR3 is 12 residues long. J gave up 14 bases and V 1 base, and 4 bases lay outside the gene matches.